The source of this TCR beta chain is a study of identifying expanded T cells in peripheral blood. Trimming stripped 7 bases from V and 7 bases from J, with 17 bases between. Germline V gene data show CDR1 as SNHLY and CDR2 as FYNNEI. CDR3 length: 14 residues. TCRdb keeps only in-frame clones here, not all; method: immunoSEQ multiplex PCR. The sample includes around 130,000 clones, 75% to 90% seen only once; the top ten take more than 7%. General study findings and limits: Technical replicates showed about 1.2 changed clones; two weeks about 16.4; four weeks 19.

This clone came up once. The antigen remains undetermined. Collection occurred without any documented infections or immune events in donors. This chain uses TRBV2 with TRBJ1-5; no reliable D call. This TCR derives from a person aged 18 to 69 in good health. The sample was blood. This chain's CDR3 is CASTPPERVQPQHF. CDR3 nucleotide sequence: TGTGCCAGCACTCCCCCGGAACGGGTCCAGCCCCAGCATTTT.